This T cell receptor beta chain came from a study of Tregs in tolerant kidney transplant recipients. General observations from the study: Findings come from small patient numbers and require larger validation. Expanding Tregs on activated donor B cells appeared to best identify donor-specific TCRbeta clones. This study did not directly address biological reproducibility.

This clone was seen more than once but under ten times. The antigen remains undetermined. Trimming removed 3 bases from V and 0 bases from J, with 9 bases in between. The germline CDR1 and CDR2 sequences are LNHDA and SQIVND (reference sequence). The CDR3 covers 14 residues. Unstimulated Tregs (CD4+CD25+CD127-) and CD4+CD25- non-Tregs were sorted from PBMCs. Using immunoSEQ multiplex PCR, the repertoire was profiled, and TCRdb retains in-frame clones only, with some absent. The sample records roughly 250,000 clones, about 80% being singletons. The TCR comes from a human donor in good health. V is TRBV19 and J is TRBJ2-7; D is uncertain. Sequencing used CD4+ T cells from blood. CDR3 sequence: CASSIWPNSYEQYF. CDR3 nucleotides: TGTGCCAGTAGTATCTGGCCAAACTCCTACGAGCAGTACTTC.